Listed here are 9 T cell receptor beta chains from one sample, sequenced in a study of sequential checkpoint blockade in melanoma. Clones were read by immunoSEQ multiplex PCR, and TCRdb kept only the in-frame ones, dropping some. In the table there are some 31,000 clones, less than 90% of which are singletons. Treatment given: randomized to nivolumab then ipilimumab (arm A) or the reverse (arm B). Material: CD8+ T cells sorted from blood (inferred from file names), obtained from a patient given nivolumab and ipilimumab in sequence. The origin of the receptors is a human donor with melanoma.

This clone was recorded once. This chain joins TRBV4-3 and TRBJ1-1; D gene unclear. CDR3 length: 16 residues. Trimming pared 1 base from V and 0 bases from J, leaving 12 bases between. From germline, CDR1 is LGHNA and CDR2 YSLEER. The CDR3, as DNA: TGCGCCAGCAGCCAAGCCCTCGGAGAATTGAACACTGAAGCTTTCTTT. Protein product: CASSQALGELNTEAFF.

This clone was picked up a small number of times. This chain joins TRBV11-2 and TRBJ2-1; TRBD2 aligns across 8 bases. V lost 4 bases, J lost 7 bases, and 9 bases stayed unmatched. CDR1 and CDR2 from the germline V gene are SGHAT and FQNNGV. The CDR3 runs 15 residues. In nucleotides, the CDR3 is TGTGCCAGCAGCTCGCCCCCGGGACTAGGGAATGAGCAGTTCTTC. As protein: CASSSPPGLGNEQFF.

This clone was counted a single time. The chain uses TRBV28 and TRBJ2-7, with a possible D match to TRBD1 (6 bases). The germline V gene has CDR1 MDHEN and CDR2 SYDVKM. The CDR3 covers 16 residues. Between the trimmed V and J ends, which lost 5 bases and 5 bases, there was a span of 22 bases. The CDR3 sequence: CASSTPVGRGVNEQYF. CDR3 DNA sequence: TGTGCCAGCAGTACCCCGGTCGGCAGGGGTGTCAACGAGCAGTACTTC.

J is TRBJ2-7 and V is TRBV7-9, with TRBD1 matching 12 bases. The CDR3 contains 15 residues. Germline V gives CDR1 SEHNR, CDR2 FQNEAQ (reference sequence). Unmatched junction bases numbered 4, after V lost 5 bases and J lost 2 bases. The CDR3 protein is CASSPRDRGPYEQYF. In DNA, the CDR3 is TGTGCCAGCAGCCCGCGGGACAGGGGGCCCTACGAGCAGTACTTC.

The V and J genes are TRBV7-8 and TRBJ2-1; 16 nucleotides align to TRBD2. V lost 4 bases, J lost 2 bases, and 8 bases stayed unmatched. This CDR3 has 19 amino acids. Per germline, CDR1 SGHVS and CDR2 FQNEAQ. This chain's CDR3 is CASSSGLAGGTFPYNEQFF. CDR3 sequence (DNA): TGTGCCAGCAGCTCGGGACTAGCGGGAGGGACCTTCCCCTACAATGAGCAGTTCTTC.

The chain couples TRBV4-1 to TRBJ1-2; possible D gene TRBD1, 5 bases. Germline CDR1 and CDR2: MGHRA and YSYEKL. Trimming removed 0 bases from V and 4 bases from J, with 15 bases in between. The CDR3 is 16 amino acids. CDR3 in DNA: TGCGCCAGCAGCCAAGATTCCGAAACAGGCGTCTATGGCTACACCTTC. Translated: CASSQDSETGVYGYTF.

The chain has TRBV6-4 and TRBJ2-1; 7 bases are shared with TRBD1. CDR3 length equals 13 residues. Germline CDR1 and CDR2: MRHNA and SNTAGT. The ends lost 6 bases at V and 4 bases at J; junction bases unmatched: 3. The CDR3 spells CASSGTEYNEQFF. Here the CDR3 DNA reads TGTGCCAGCAGCGGGACAGAATACAATGAGCAGTTCTTC.

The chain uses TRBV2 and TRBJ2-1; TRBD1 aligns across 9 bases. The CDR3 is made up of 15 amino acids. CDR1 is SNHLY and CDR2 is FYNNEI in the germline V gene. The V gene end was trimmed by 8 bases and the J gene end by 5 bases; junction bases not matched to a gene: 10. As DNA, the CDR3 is TGTGCCAGCGGGCCGGGACAGGGTACCCACAATGAGCAGTTCTTC. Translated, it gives CASGPGQGTHNEQFF.

In DNA form, the CDR3 reads TGTGCCAGCAGTTACTCAGACAGGGGCTACGAGCAGTACTTC. The encoded protein is CASSYSDRGYEQYF. The chain links TRBV6-5 to TRBJ2-7; 8 nucleotides match TRBD1. The CDR3 is made up of 14 amino acids. Germline CDR1 reads MNHEY; CDR2 reads SVGAGI. J lost 3 bases, V lost 0 bases, and 1 base had no gene match.